Following are 7 T cell receptor beta chains from one sample sequenced in a study of T cell changes during pregnancy in multiple sclerosis. Sequenced by immunoSEQ multiplex PCR; TCRdb stores in-frame clones only, minus some. The table records fewer than 140,000 clones, roughly nine tenths of them present only once. The sample was peripheral blood, taken before pregnancy. Receptors originate from a female donor with multiple sclerosis, enrolled in a pregnancy study.

The chain is built from TRBV4-1 and TRBJ1-2; possibly TRBD1 for D (5 bases). This CDR3 region has 14 residues. With 0 bases removed from V and 6 bases from J, the gap between germline ends came to 11 bases. Germline CDR1 is MGHRA and CDR2 is YSYEKL. In nucleotides, the CDR3 is TGCGCCAGCAGCCAAGAACCCAGGGATCATGGCTACACCTTC. This gives the protein CASSQEPRDHGYTF.

V usage is TRBV7-6 and J usage is TRBJ2-3; 7 nucleotides agree with TRBD2. The germline CDR1 and CDR2 sequences are SGHVS and FNYEAQ. J was trimmed by 1 base and V by 5 bases; bases with no gene match: 18. The CDR3 spans 19 residues. CDR3 in DNA: TGTGCCAGCAGCCCTAGGGGAGGGGCGGCAGGTCCTCGCACAGATACGCAGTATTTT. It translates to CASSPRGGAAGPRTDTQYF.

The rearrangement joins TRBV6-5 to TRBJ2-7; perhaps TRBD2 as D (6 bases). This CDR3 region has 15 residues. Germline V gene lookup returns CDR1 MNHEY and CDR2 SVGAGI. Trimming pared 4 bases from V and 4 bases from J, leaving 17 bases between. CDR3 sequence (DNA): TGTGCCAGCAGTTCCTCGGAACGGGGGAAATACGAGCAGTACTTC. It codes for CASSSSERGKYEQYF.

J is TRBJ1-5 and V is TRBV7-9, with TRBD1 matching 7 bases. CDR1 is SEHNR and CDR2 is FQNEAQ in the germline V gene (reference sequence). This CDR3 spans 15 amino acids. V gave up 5 bases and J gave up 9 bases; unmatched junction bases: 13. The CDR3 reads CASSDDRVWGGPQHF. CDR3 DNA: TGTGCCAGCAGCGATGACAGGGTCTGGGGCGGGCCCCAGCATTTT.

The chain links TRBV7-9 to TRBJ2-2; tentative D call: TRBD1 (6 bases). The CDR3 runs to 15 residues. V lost 2 bases, J lost 5 bases, and 12 bases lay in between. CDR1 is SEHNR and CDR2 is FQNEAQ in the germline V gene (reference sequence). CDR3 nucleotides: TGTGCCAGCAGCTTATCAGGGGCAAGGACCGGGGAGCTGTTTTTT. This translates into CASSLSGARTGELFF.

The chain has TRBV19 and TRBJ2-1; 13 bases map to TRBD2. This CDR3 has 13 residues. CDR1 and CDR2 from the germline V gene are LNHDA and SQIVND (reference sequence). V dropped 6 bases and J dropped 11; count of bases not matched to a gene: 4. The CDR3 nucleotides read TGTGCCAGTAGGACTAGCGGGGGGTCGCAGCAGTTCTTC. It translates to CASRTSGGSQQFF. The whole variable domain, remainder taken from reference TRBV19 and TRBJ2-1, is DGGITQSPKYLFRKEGQNVTLSCEQNLNHDAMYWYRQDPGQGLRLIYYSQIVNDFQKGDIAEGYSVSREKKESFPLTVTSAQKNPTAFYLCASRTSGGSQQFFGPGTRLTVL.

This sequence joins TRBV5-4 and TRBJ2-7, with 8 bases identical to TRBD2. Germline V gene sequence: CDR1 SGHNT, CDR2 YYREEE (reference sequence). V lost 4 bases and J lost 5; bases outside the gene matches: 11. The CDR3 length is 15 residues. For the CDR3, the DNA is TGTGCCAGCAGCCAAGCCGGACCGGGAGGGAACGAGCAGTACTTC. This codes for CASSQAGPGGNEQYF.